The clone carrying this T cell receptor beta chain was found once. Its antigen is undetermined. This CDR3 region has 14 residues. Looked up from germline, CDR1 is SGHNT and CDR2 is YYREEE (reference sequence). J was trimmed by 3 bases and V by 0 bases; bases with no gene match: 0. These data come from a study of graft-versus-host responses after intestinal transplantation. At the level of the study: All of the recipients had induction that used anti-thymocyte globulin, then tacrolimus and steroids for around 3 years. General study points: GvH clonotypes were identified within recipient marrow, with a subset emerging first in ileum or blood. Allografts from individuals with graft-donor T cell macrochimerism displayed high graft-versus-host to host-versus-graft clonal ratios. The highest levels of circulating GvH clones went along with early declines in HvG clones after transplant.

Produced via immunoSEQ multiplex PCR; TCRdb's table is partial and in-frame only. Of under 80,000 clones detected, around 93% appear once; the ten largest clones hold approximately 0.64%. The rearrangement uses TRBV5-4 and TRBJ2-7; TRBD2 matches 10 bases. This TCR came from a human patient who received an intestinal transplant, so some T cells may come from the graft donor. The specimen was PBMCs, collected 98 days after intestinal transplantation. The CDR3 loop reads CASSLASGSYEQYF. CDR3 DNA: TGTGCCAGCAGCTTGGCTAGCGGGAGCTACGAGCAGTACTTC. The variable domain in full, with the rest retrieved from reference TRBV5-4 and TRBJ2-7, is ETGVTQSPTHLIKTRGQQVTLRCSSQSGHNTVSWYQQALGQGPQFIFQYYREEENGRGNFPPRFSGLQFPNYSSELNVNALELDDSALYLCASSLASGSYEQYFGPGTRLTVT.